The 7 T cell receptor beta chains presented below share a single source sample, sequenced in a study of blood T cell repertoires in COVID-19. Produced via immunoSEQ multiplex PCR; TCRdb's table is partial and in-frame only. The sample has tens of thousands of clones, approximately 89% seen once. Sequenced sample: peripheral blood. All receptors derive from a human donor in a cohort sampled during active COVID-19.

This sequence joins TRBV4-1 and TRBJ1-4; a possible D gene is TRBD1 (6 bases). CDR1 MGHRA and CDR2 YSYEKL come from the germline V gene. The CDR3 contains 17 residues. V lost 0 bases to trimming and J lost 4 bases, with 15 bases between them. The CDR3 sequence: CASSQDEAGALNEKLFF. In DNA, the CDR3 is TGCGCCAGCAGCCAAGATGAAGCAGGGGCGCTTAATGAAAAACTGTTTTTT.

The rearrangement uses TRBV27 and TRBJ2-3; a weak D match, TRBD2 (6 bases). V lost 5 bases and J lost 6, with 15 bases in between. The CDR3 has 14 residues. Germline loops: CDR1 MNHEY, CDR2 SMNVEV (reference sequence). The CDR3 DNA follows: TGTGCCAGCAGTGCTAGACTAGTTTCGGATACGCAGTATTTT. This sequence encodes CASSARLVSDTQYF.

The chain links TRBV2 to TRBJ1-1; D is unresolved. Germline assignment: CDR1 SNHLY and CDR2 FYNNEI. The germline V and J ends were trimmed by 2 bases and 0 bases, with 13 bases remaining between them. The CDR3 extends over 16 amino acids. The CDR3 DNA sequence: TGTGCCAGCAGTGAAATGGGAGGGAGGATGAACACTGAAGCTTTCTTT. This codes for CASSEMGGRMNTEAFF.

The rearrangement joins TRBV27 to TRBJ2-7, with 7 bases lining up with TRBD2. This CDR3 spans 13 amino acids. The germline gives CDR1 MNHEY, CDR2 SMNVEV (reference sequence). Trimming removed 2 bases from V and 2 bases from J; junction bases left unmatched: 0. CDR3 region: CASSLRGAYEQYF. In DNA, the CDR3 is TGTGCCAGCAGTTTACGGGGGGCCTACGAGCAGTACTTC.

The V and J genes are TRBV30 and TRBJ1-6; D possibly corresponds to TRBD1 (6 bases). CDR3 length: 13 residues. Germline assignment: CDR1 GTSNPN and CDR2 SVGIG (reference sequence). The chain's CDR3 is CAGDQGRDSPLHF. For the CDR3, the DNA is TGTGCTGGTGACCAGGGGCGGGATTCACCCCTCCACTTT.

This sequence joins TRBV29-1 and TRBJ2-7; 10 bases agree with TRBD1. This CDR3 spans 15 amino acids. From germline, CDR1 is SQVTM and CDR2 ANQGSEA. The J segment lost 4 bases and the V segment lost 4 bases, leaving 10 bases of the junction unmatched. The CDR3 sequence is CSVGDRGHIGYEQYF. As DNA, the CDR3 is TGCAGCGTTGGAGACAGGGGGCATATTGGGTACGAGCAGTACTTC.

Note on this clone: The sample contains more than one DNA sequence encoding this CDR3. The rearrangement links TRBV9 to TRBJ2-7; 7 bases are a match to TRBD1. CDR1 and CDR2 from the germline V gene are SGDLS and YYNGEE. V shed 0 bases, J shed 2 bases, and the junction held 2 bases outside the gene matches. The CDR3 has 14 residues. The CDR3 DNA is TGTGCCAGCAGCGTAGGCCAGGGGGCCTACGAGCAGTACTTC. Protein sequence: CASSVGQGAYEQYF.